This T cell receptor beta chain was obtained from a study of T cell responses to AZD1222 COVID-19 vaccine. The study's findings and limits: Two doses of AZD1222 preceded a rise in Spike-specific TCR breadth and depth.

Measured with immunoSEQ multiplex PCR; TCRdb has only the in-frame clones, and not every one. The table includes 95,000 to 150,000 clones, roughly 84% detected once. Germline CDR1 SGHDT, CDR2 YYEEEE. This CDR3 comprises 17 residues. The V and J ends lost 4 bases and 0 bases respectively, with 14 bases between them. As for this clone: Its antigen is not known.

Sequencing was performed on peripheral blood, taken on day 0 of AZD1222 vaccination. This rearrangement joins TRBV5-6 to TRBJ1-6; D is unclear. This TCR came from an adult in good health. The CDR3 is CASSLWLVSSYNSPLHF. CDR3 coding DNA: TGTGCCAGCAGCCTGTGGCTGGTTAGCTCCTATAATTCACCCCTCCACTTT.